These T cell receptor beta chains were read from a single sample in a study of response to subunit inactivated influenza vaccine. In TCRdb, the RT-PCR reads were re-called with MiXCR into one record per CDR3 protein. This table has roughly 170,000 distinct CDR3 sequences, about 9.3% appearing once. Here the sequenced sample was non-naive T cells sorted from PBMCs, taken on the day of vaccination. These receptors all come from a man in his fifties or sixties who received an inactivated influenza vaccine. Both conserved end residues are part of each CDR3. D genes are given only for firm matches. The size field is filled for only some rows; it gives once, few, many or a size class.

NA,TRBJ2-3,TRBV7-8,TRBD2,TGTGCCAGCAGCCCCGGACTAGCGGGATTCACAGATACGCAGTATTTT,CASSPGLAGFTDTQYF
few,TRBJ1-4,TRBV30,NA,TGTGCCTGGAATCTGGTGTCAACTAATGAAAAACTGTTTTTT,CAWNLVSTNEKLFF
NA,TRBJ1-3,TRBV28,NA,TGTGCCAGCAGTTGGGCAGCAGGAACCTCTGGAAACACCATATATTTT,CASSWAAGTSGNTIYF
few,TRBJ2-3,TRBV4-3,NA,TGCGCCAGCAGCCAAGAACGGGGGCGGGCGCAGTATTTT,CASSQERGRAQYF
few,TRBJ2-1,TRBV4-2,NA,TGTGCCAGCAGCCAAGAGAACAGGGTAGGTGAGCAGTTCTTC,CASSQENRVGEQFF
many,TRBJ1-5,TRBV12-3/TRBV12-4,NA,TGTGCCAGCAGTTTGGGCTCCTCTTATCAGCCCCAGCATTTT,CASSLGSSYQPQHF
NA,TRBJ2-1,TRBV2,NA,TGTGCCAGCGGGGGTAATGAGCAGTTCTTC,CASGGNEQFF
many,TRBJ2-7,TRBV5-1,NA,TGCGCCAGCAGCTTGGCCGTCGACCGATCCTACGAGCAGTACTTC,CASSLAVDRSYEQYF
NA,TRBJ2-7,TRBV6-1,TRBD1,TGTGCCAGCATGACAGGGGAACTTACCTACGAGCAGTACTTC,CASMTGELTYEQYF
many,TRBJ2-4,TRBV6-1,TRBD2,TGTGCCAGCAGTCTAACTAGCGGGGGTTCCAAAAACATTCAGTACTTC,CASSLTSGGSKNIQYF
NA,TRBJ1-2,TRBV7-9,NA,TGTGCCAGCAGCCGGGGGGGGAGCAACTATGGCTACACCTTC,CASSRGGSNYGYTF
many,TRBJ1-4,TRBV11-2,NA,TGTGCCAGCAGCTTTGGGTTAAGGGATGAAAAACTGTTTTTT,CASSFGLRDEKLFF